These 30 T cell receptor beta chains share one sample of origin, sequenced in a study of cytomegalovirus exposure and HLA in healthy donors (dated by TCRdb to about 2017). Library generation was performed with the immunoSEQ multiplex PCR assay. For the multiplex PCR, a mixture combining 60 forward primers for TCR Vbeta segments and 13 reverse primers for TCR Jbeta segments was used. As stored in TCRdb, this immuneACCESS dataset retains in-frame rearrangements with V and J assigned. A fraction of the clones does not appear; measured against another copy, unresolved V genes explain less than half of the discrepancy, and the remainder lacks a known reason. A total of some 200,000 clones appear in this sample, 79% of them only once. The leading ten clones occupy roughly 1.6% of the sample. The sample comprised PBMCs. The receptors were sampled from a man in his forties or fifties in good health and CMV-seronegative.

The J gene is TRBJ2-7, the V gene TRBV20-1, with 8 bases aligning to TRBD1. Losses at the gene ends were 6 bases for V and 5 bases for J; bases not matched to a gene: 3. CDR1 and CDR2 from the germline V gene are DFQATT and SNEGSKA (reference sequence). This CDR3 region has 11 residues. As DNA, the CDR3 is TGCAGTGCCCCGGACAGGGACGAGCAGTACTTC. Protein product: CSAPDRDEQYF.

This rearrangement joins TRBV19 to TRBJ1-3; D remains unclear. Deletions cut 5 bases from V and 0 bases from J, with 17 bases between. The CDR3 contains 17 residues. Germline CDR1 and CDR2: LNHDA and SQIVND (reference sequence). CDR3: CASSAYKTSSSGNTIYF. Here the CDR3 DNA reads TGTGCCAGTAGTGCATACAAGACGTCTAGCTCTGGAAACACCATATATTTT. The full variable domain, rest sourced from reference TRBV19 and TRBJ1-3, is DGGITQSPKYLFRKEGQNVTLSCEQNLNHDAMYWYRQDPGQGLRLIYYSQIVNDFQKGDIAEGYSVSREKKESFPLTVTSAQKNPTAFYLCASSAYKTSSSGNTIYFGEGSWLTVV.

V usage is TRBV28 and J usage is TRBJ2-5; 9 nucleotides align to TRBD1. Germline V gene data show CDR1 as MDHEN and CDR2 as SYDVKM. After removal of 4 bases from V and 5 bases from J, the junction contained 17 bases not matched to a gene. This CDR3 contains 18 residues. CDR3 sequence: CASSYSSHITGGWETQYF. The CDR3 DNA is TGTGCCAGCAGTTACTCCTCACACATTACAGGGGGCTGGGAGACCCAGTACTTC.

This rearrangement joins TRBV30 to TRBJ2-5; 9 nucleotides agree with TRBD2. This CDR3 has 17 residues. Per the germline V gene, CDR1 is GTSNPN and CDR2 is SVGIG (reference sequence). The V gene end was trimmed by 1 base and the J gene end by 4 bases; junction bases not matched to a gene: 13. The CDR3 protein is CAWSALAGNPGRETQYF. DNA for the CDR3: TGTGCCTGGAGTGCCCTAGCGGGGAACCCGGGGCGAGAGACCCAGTACTTC.

This clone was counted a single time. The rearrangement uses TRBV7-8 and TRBJ1-2; D gene unclear. The CDR3 loop spans 15 amino acids. Germline CDR1 reads SGHVS; CDR2 reads FQNEAQ. The V gene lost 5 bases and the J gene lost 4 bases, with 17 bases spanning the gap. The CDR3 sequence is CASSERSSTTYGYTF. The CDR3 region has the DNA TGTGCCAGCAGCGAACGGAGTTCAACTACCTATGGCTACACCTTC.

In DNA, the CDR3 is TGTGCCTGGACCCCTGGCGGCAGGGGGTACACTGAAGCTTTCTTT. It yields the protein CAWTPGGRGYTEAFF. V gene TRBV30 combines with J gene TRBJ1-1; TRBD1 aligns across 7 bases. V shed 4 bases, J shed 3 bases, and the junction held 11 bases outside the gene matches. From germline, CDR1 is GTSNPN and CDR2 SVGIG (reference sequence). This CDR3 region has 15 residues. The full variable domain, in which reference TRBV30 and TRBJ1-1 provide the parts outside the CDR3, is SQTIHQWPATLVQPVGSPLSLECTVEGTSNPNLYWYRQAAGRGLQLLFYSVGIGQISSEVPQNLSASRPQDRQFILSSKKLLLSDSGFYLCAWTPGGRGYTEAFFGQGTRLTVV.

The V and J genes are TRBV27 and TRBJ1-5; no reliable D call. V lost 5 bases and J 1 base, leaving 9 bases between the germline ends. Germline loops: CDR1 MNHEY, CDR2 SMNVEV (reference sequence). The CDR3 totals 14 residues. The CDR3 DNA reads as TGTGCCAGCAGTCGCGAGGGCAGCAATCAGCCCCAGCATTTT. Protein product: CASSREGSNQPQHF.

The chain is built from TRBV9 and TRBJ1-4, with D possibly matching TRBD1 (5 bases). Germline CDR1 is SGDLS and CDR2 is YYNGEE. The V end was cut by 4 bases, the J end by 4 bases, with 23 bases between. The CDR3 contains 18 residues. CDR3 in amino acids: CASSRSPGLPGGNEKLFF. DNA for the CDR3: TGTGCCAGCAGCCGATCTCCGGGCCTCCCCGGGGGTAATGAAAAACTGTTTTTT. Full variable domain (missing parts from reference TRBV9 and TRBJ1-4): DSGVTQTPKHLITATGQRVTLRCSPRSGDLSVYWYQQSLDQGLQFLIQYYNGEERAKGNILERFSAQQFPDLHSELNLSSLELGDSALYFCASSRSPGLPGGNEKLFFGSGTQLSVL.

The rearrangement joins TRBV6-5 to TRBJ1-1; a possible D gene is TRBD1 (5 bases). This CDR3 spans 15 amino acids. CDR1 and CDR2 (germline): MNHEY, SVGAGI. V was clipped by 5 bases and J by 4 bases, with 17 bases between them. The CDR3 coding sequence is TGTGCCAGCAGTCATAACGCCGGTGGGGCCACTGAAGCTTTCTTT. Amino acids: CASSHNAGGATEAFF.

This chain uses TRBV28 with TRBJ2-7; weak D call: TRBD2 (6 bases). The CDR3 extends over 14 amino acids. Germline V gene data show CDR1 as MDHEN and CDR2 as SYDVKM. The V end lost 5 bases, the J end lost 7 bases, and 18 bases lay between the germline ends. CDR3 sequence reads: CASSGELRAGEQYF. The DNA for the CDR3 is TGTGCCAGCAGTGGCGAACTCAGGGCGGGGGAGCAGTACTTC.

A few counts support this clone. The V and J genes are TRBV4-1 and TRBJ2-7; a weak D match, TRBD2 (5 bases). Germline-derived CDR1 and CDR2 are MGHRA and YSYEKL. The CDR3 is 14 residues long. V was trimmed by 1 base and J by 2 bases, leaving 9 bases between them. The CDR3 loop reads CASSQVPGTYEQYF. CDR3 DNA: TGCGCCAGCAGCCAAGTACCGGGGACCTACGAGCAGTACTTC.

A single count supports this clone. This sequence joins TRBV7-9 and TRBJ1-1, with D perhaps matching TRBD1 (5 bases). The germline V gene has CDR1 SEHNR and CDR2 FQNEAQ (reference sequence). Trimming left V 1 base short and J 0 bases short, with 9 bases between. The CDR3 consists of 15 residues. The DNA for the CDR3 is TGTGCCAGCAGCTTAGAGGGGCGTATGAACACTGAAGCTTTCTTT. Protein: CASSLEGRMNTEAFF.

This clone was detected only once. The genes are TRBV7-9 and TRBJ1-3; D is unresolved. Trimming removed 5 bases from V and 3 bases from J, with 8 bases in between. CDR1 is SEHNR and CDR2 is FQNEAQ in the germline V gene (reference sequence). The CDR3 totals 13 residues. The CDR3 loop reads CASSPGVGNTIYF. The CDR3, as DNA: TGTGCCAGCAGCCCGGGAGTTGGAAACACCATATATTTT.

The chain combines TRBV7-3 with TRBJ1-5; TRBD1 matches 7 bases. V lost 5 bases to trimming and J lost 0 bases; unmatched junction nucleotides: 13. Germline V gene lookup returns CDR1 SGHTA and CDR2 FQGTGA. The CDR3 extends over 18 amino acids. CDR3 coding DNA: TGTGCCAGCAGCCCAAAAGGGGGCCCCTATTATAGCAATCAGCCCCAGCATTTT. Protein: CASSPKGGPYYSNQPQHF. The complete variable domain, with remaining parts taken from reference TRBV7-3 and TRBJ1-5, reads GAGVSQTPSNKVTEKGKYVELRCDPISGHTALYWYRQSLGQGPEFLIYFQGTGAADDSGLPNDRFFAVRPEGSVSTLKIQRTERGDSAVYLCASSPKGGPYYSNQPQHFGDGTRLSIL.

This clone was counted a single time. Other DNA sequences of this sample code for an identical CDR3. The chain joins TRBV5-1 to TRBJ2-5; TRBD2 aligns across 15 bases. This CDR3 contains 15 residues. Germline V gives CDR1 SGHRS, CDR2 YFSETQ. Unmatched junction bases numbered 2, after V lost 4 bases and J lost 4 bases. The DNA for the CDR3 is TGCGCCAGCAGCCTGGGACTAGCGGGAGGAGAGACCCAGTACTTC. Translation: CASSLGLAGGETQYF.

The chain couples TRBV7-3 to TRBJ2-5, with 10 bases matching TRBD1. The CDR3 is 16 amino acids. CDR1 is SGHTA, CDR2 FQGTGA, per germline. V lost 5 bases and J lost 0; bases outside the gene matches: 6. The CDR3: CASSTSTGGNQETQYF. CDR3 nucleotide sequence: TGTGCCAGCAGCACCTCGACAGGGGGCAACCAAGAGACCCAGTACTTC.

The chain couples TRBV9 to TRBJ2-1; 15 bases match TRBD2. V was clipped by 4 bases and J by 9 bases; unmatched bases: 5. The CDR3 sequence is 15 residues long. Germline CDR1 SGDLS, CDR2 YYNGEE. CDR3 sequence (DNA): TGTGCCAGCAGCACGGGACTAGCGGGAGGAAGTGAGCAGTTCTTC. Translating gives CASSTGLAGGSEQFF.

CDR3 protein: CASSDAPDREFSYEQYF. The CDR3 nucleotides read TGTGCCAGCAGTGACGCACCGGACAGGGAATTTTCCTACGAGCAGTACTTC. The gene calls are TRBV6-4 and TRBJ2-7; 8 bases are shared with TRBD1. V shed 2 bases, J shed 1 base, and the junction held 10 bases outside the gene matches. The CDR3 has 17 residues. The germline gives CDR1 MRHNA, CDR2 SNTAGT.

The chain links TRBV30 to TRBJ2-5, with D possibly being TRBD1 (6 bases). Trimming cost V 3 bases and J 4 bases, with 21 bases left between them. Germline-derived CDR1 and CDR2 are GTSNPN and SVGIG (reference sequence). CDR3 size: 16 residues. The CDR3 DNA reads as TGTGCCTGGAGGGGACCGACTCCCCGAGGGGGAGAGACCCAGTACTTC. Its translation is CAWRGPTPRGGETQYF.

The chain combines TRBV4-2 with TRBJ2-1, with D possibly matching TRBD1 (5 bases). V shed 0 bases and J shed 0 bases, with 12 bases lying between them. Germline assignment: CDR1 LGHNA and CDR2 YNFKEQ. The CDR3 sequence is 17 residues long. The CDR3 reads CASSQDGWGGSYNEQFF. The CDR3 DNA follows: TGTGCCAGCAGCCAAGATGGGTGGGGCGGCTCCTACAATGAGCAGTTCTTC.

The genes are TRBV29-1 and TRBJ2-1; 7 nucleotides agree with TRBD1. Germline CDR1 and CDR2: SQVTM and ANQGSEA. The CDR3 is 14 residues long. V lost 7 bases, J lost 0 bases, and 6 bases stayed unmatched. The DNA of the CDR3 is TGCAGCGCACGCCGGGACAGCTCCTACAATGAGCAGTTCTTC. This encodes CSARRDSSYNEQFF.

V gene TRBV6-1 combines with J gene TRBJ2-3; 11 nucleotides align to TRBD2. This CDR3 region has 14 residues. Trimming at V came to 6 bases and at J to 4 bases, leaving 3 bases not matched to a gene. From germline, CDR1 is MNHNS and CDR2 SASEGT. The CDR3 DNA is TGTGCCAGCAGGAGACTAGCGGGACCAGATACGCAGTATTTT. Protein product: CASRRLAGPDTQYF.

In this sample, this clone turned up a few times. The V call is TRBV30, the J call TRBJ1-5, with D possibly matching TRBD1 (6 bases). Per germline, CDR1 GTSNPN and CDR2 SVGIG (reference sequence). The CDR3 covers 16 residues. Trimming removed 1 base from V and 0 bases from J, with 13 bases in between. The CDR3 loop reads CAWSGGTRDSNQPQHF. In DNA, the CDR3 is TGTGCCTGGAGTGGAGGGACAAGGGATAGCAATCAGCCCCAGCATTTT. The whole variable domain, remainder taken from reference TRBV30 and TRBJ1-5, is SQTIHQWPATLVQPVGSPLSLECTVEGTSNPNLYWYRQAAGRGLQLLFYSVGIGQISSEVPQNLSASRPQDRQFILSSKKLLLSDSGFYLCAWSGGTRDSNQPQHFGDGTRLSIL.

V gene TRBV4-1 combines with J gene TRBJ2-1; D is perhaps TRBD1 (5 bases). CDR3 length: 14 amino acids. Trimming left V 0 bases short and J 13 bases short, with 16 bases between. The germline gives CDR1 MGHRA, CDR2 YSYEKL. CDR3 nucleotides: TGCGCCAGCAGCCAAGATGAAGGGGATGACAACCAGTTCTTC. Its protein product is CASSQDEGDDNQFF.

V and J are TRBV6-5 and TRBJ2-5; TRBD2 agrees at 8 bases. Germline V CDR1 and CDR2: MNHEY, SVGAGI. This CDR3 spans 15 amino acids. V lost 2 bases and J lost 3; bases outside the gene matches: 5. The CDR3 loop is CASSYPTSGKETQYF. In DNA form, the CDR3 reads TGTGCCAGCAGTTACCCTACTAGCGGTAAAGAGACCCAGTACTTC.

The CDR3 reads CASLDTDRSQETQYF. CDR3 nucleotide sequence: TGCGCCAGCCTCGATACAGACAGGAGTCAAGAGACCCAGTACTTC. V and J are TRBV5-1 and TRBJ2-5, with a weak D call TRBD1 (6 bases). Per germline, CDR1 SGHRS and CDR2 YFSETQ. Trimming took off 7 bases at V and 2 bases at J, with 18 bases between the two ends. The CDR3 is made up of 15 amino acids.

V and J are TRBV19 and TRBJ1-5; D remains unclear. Trimming removed 8 bases from V and 2 bases from J, with 7 bases in between. Germline V gives CDR1 LNHDA, CDR2 SQIVND (reference sequence). CDR3 length: 12 amino acids. CDR3: CASRLGNQPQHF. CDR3 nucleotide sequence: TGTGCCAGTCGGTTGGGCAATCAGCCCCAGCATTTT. Full variable domain (rest looked up from reference TRBV19 and TRBJ1-5): DGGITQSPKYLFRKEGQNVTLSCEQNLNHDAMYWYRQDPGQGLRLIYYSQIVNDFQKGDIAEGYSVSREKKESFPLTVTSAQKNPTAFYLCASRLGNQPQHFGDGTRLSIL.

The chain links TRBV29-1 to TRBJ2-2; 9 bases map to TRBD1. Germline lookup yields CDR1 SQVTM and CDR2 ANQGSEA. J was trimmed by 5 bases and V by 4 bases; bases with no gene match: 17. CDR3 size: 18 residues. CDR3 amino acids: CSVAGDREGGLRTGELFF. The CDR3 DNA reads TGCAGCGTTGCCGGGGACAGGGAAGGGGGCTTGAGGACCGGGGAGCTGTTTTTT.

The chain is built from TRBV6-6 and TRBJ2-7, with D possibly being TRBD1 (6 bases). The CDR3 loop spans 15 amino acids. The germline V and J ends were trimmed by 5 bases and 1 base, with 15 bases remaining between them. Germline V gene data show CDR1 as MNHNY and CDR2 as SVGAGI (reference sequence). The CDR3 nucleotides are TGTGCCAGCAGTGACGACAGGTTCCATTCCTACGAGCAGTACTTC. It encodes CASSDDRFHSYEQYF.

The rearrangement uses TRBV5-1 and TRBJ2-7, with TRBD1 matching over 7 bases. Germline CDR1 reads SGHRS; CDR2 reads YFSETQ. CDR3 length equals 14 residues. V lost 4 bases to trimming and J lost 0 bases; unmatched junction nucleotides: 4. The CDR3 DNA reads TGCGCCAGCAGCGTACAGGGGATCTCCTACGAGCAGTACTTC. This gives the protein CASSVQGISYEQYF.